What follows is one TCR beta chain and its context. Its target is unknown. This record comes from a study of shared clonotypes between healthy human individuals. On the study more broadly: With ages of 18 to 49, the donors were a couple of women and a few men.

CD8 cells regarded as naive lacked CD45RO, were positively chosen for CCR7, and omitted terminally differentiated effector memory CD45RA+ cells. Study findings and constraints: Naive subsets typically showed greater estimated richness than memory subsets.

CDR3 length: 18 residues. Germline V lookup: CDR1 MNHEY, CDR2 SMNVEV (reference sequence). The V and J ends lost 0 bases and 1 base respectively, with 18 bases between them. Sequencing was performed with immunoSEQ multiplex PCR; in TCRdb, only in-frame clones are kept and a portion is missing. The sample gives some 2 million clones, about 95% of which show up once; approximately 1.2% is in the top ten. The sample comprised naive CD8+ T cells sorted from blood. The chain recombines TRBV27 with TRBJ2-5, with D possibly TRBD1 on 6 matching bases. The TCR was taken from a man younger than 30 in good health. CDR3 coding DNA: TGTGCCAGCAGTTTATCGTCGGTTGGGGGCCCATCCCAAGAGACCCAGTACTTC. This gives the protein CASSLSSVGGPSQETQYF.